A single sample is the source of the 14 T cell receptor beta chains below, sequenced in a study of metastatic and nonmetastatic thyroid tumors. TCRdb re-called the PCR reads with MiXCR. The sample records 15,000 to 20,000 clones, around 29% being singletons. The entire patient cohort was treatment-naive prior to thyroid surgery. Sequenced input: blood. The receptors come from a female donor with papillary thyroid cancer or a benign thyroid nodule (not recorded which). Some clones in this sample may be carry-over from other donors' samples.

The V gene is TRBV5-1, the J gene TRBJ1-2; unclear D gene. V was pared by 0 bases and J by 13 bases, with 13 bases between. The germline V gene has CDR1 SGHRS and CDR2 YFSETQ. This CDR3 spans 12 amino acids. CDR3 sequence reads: CASSLDRAVSTF. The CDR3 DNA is TGCGCCAGCAGCTTGGATAGGGCTGTCTCCACCTTC.

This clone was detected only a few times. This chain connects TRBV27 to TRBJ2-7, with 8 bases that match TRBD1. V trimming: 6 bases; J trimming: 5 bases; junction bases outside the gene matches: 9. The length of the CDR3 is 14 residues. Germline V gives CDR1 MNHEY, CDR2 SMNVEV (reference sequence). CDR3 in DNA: TGTGCCAGCAGATTTTCGGACAGGGTGAACGAGCAGTACTTC. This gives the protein CASRFSDRVNEQYF.

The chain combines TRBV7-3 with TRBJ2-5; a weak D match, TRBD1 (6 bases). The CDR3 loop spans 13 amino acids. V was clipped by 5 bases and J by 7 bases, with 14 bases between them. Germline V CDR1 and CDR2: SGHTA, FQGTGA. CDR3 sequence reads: CASSMGTGRTQYF. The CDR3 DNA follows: TGTGCCAGCAGCATGGGTACAGGGAGGACCCAGTACTTC.

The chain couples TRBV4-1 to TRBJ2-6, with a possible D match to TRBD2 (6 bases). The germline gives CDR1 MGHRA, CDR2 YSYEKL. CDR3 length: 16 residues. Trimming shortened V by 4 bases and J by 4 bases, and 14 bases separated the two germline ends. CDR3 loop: CASSPDGGSGANVLTF. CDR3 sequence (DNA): TGCGCCAGCAGCCCAGACGGGGGATCAGGGGCCAACGTCCTGACTTTC.

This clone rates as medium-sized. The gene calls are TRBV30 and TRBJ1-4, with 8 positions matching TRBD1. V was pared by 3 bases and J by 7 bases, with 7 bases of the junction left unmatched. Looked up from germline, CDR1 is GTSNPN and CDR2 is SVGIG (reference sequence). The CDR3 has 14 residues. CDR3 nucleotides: TGTGCCTGGAGAATGGGCAGGGGGCTTGAAAAACTGTTTTTT. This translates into CAWRMGRGLEKLFF.

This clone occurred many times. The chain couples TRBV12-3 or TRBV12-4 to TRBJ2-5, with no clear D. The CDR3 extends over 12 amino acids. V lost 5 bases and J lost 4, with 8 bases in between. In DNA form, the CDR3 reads TGTGCCAGCAGTGAGACGGGAGAGACCCAGTACTTC. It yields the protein CASSETGETQYF.

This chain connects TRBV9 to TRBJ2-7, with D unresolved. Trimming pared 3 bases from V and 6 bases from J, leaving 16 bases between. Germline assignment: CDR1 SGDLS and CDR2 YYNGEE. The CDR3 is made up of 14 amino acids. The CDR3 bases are TGTGCCAGCAGCGCAGTCGACCTCTGTGTCGAGCAGTACTTC. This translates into CASSAVDLCVEQYF.

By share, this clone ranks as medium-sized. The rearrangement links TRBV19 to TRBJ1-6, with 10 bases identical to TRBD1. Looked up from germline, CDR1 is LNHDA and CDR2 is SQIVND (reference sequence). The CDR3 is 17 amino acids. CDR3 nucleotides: TGTGCTACCGGGACAGGGGACGCCAACGGCAATAGTTCACCCCTCCACTTT. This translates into CATGTGDANGNSSPLHF.

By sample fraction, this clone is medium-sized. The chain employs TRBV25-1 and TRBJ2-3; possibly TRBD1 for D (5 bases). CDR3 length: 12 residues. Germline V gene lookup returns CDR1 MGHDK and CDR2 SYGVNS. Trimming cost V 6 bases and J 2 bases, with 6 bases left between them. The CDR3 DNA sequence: TGTGCCAGCAGGGACATCACAGATACGCAGTATTTT. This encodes CASRDITDTQYF.

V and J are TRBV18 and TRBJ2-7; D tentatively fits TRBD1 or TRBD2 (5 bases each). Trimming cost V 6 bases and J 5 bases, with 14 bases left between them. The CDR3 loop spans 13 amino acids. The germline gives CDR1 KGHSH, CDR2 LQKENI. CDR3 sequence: CASSQTKGHEQYF. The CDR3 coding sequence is TGTGCCAGCTCCCAAACAAAGGGACACGAGCAGTACTTC.

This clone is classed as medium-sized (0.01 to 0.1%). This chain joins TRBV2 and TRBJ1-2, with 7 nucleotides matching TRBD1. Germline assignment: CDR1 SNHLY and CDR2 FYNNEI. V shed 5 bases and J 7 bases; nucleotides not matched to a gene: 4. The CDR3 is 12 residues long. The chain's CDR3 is CASSYDRVGYTF. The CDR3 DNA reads TGTGCCAGCAGTTATGACAGGGTTGGCTACACCTTC.

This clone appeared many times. The CDR3 region has the DNA TGTGCCAGCAGCTTAACTGGTGCGATCACAGATACGCAGTATTTT. Translated: CASSLTGAITDTQYF. The V and J genes are TRBV7-3 and TRBJ2-3; D is undetermined. The CDR3 runs to 15 residues. Germline values: CDR1 SGHTA, CDR2 FQGTGA. Trimming took off 0 bases at V and 2 bases at J, with 9 bases between the two ends.

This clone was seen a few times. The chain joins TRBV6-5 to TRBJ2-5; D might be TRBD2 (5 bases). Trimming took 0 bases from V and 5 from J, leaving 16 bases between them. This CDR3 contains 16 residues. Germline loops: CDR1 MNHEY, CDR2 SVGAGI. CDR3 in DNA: TGTGCCAGCAGTTACTCTTTCGCGAGGGTTGGGGAGACCCAGTACTTC. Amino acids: CASSYSFARVGETQYF.

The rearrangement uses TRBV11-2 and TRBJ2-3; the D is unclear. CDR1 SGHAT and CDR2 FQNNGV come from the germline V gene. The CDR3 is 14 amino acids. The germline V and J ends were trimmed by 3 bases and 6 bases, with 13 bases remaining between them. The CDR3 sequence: CASSFIQRSDTQYF. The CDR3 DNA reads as TGTGCCAGCAGCTTTATCCAGCGCTCGGATACGCAGTATTTT.